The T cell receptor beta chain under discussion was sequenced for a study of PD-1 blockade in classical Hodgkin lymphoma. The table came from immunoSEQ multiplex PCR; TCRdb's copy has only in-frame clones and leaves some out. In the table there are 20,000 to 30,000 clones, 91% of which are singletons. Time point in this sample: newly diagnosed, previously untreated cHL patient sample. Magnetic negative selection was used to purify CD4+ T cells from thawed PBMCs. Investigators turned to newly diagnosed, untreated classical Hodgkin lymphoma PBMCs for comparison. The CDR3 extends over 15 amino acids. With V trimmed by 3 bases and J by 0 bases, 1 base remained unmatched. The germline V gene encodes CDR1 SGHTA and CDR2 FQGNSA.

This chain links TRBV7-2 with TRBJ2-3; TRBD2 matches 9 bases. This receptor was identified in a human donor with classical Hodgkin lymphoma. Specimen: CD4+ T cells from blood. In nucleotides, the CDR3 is TGTGCCAGCAGCTTCGGACTAGCGAGCACAGATACGCAGTATTTT. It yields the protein CASSFGLASTDTQYF.